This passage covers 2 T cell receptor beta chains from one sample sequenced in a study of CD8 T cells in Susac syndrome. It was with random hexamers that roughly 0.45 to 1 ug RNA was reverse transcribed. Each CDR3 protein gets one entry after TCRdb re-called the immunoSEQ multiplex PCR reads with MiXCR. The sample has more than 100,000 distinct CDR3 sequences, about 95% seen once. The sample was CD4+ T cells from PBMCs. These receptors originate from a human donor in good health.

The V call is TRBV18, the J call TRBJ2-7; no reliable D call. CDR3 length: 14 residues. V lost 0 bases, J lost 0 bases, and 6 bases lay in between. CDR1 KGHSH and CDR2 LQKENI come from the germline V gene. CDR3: CASSPPGASYEQYF. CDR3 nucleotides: TGTGCCAGCTCACCACCCGGAGCCTCCTACGAGCAGTACTTC.

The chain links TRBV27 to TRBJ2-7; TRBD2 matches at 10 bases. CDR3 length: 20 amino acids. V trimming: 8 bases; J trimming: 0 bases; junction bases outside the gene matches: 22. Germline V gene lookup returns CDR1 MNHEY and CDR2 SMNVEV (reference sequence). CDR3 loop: CASGYRGPRLAGNLSYEQYF. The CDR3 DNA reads TGTGCCAGCGGTTACAGGGGCCCACGACTAGCGGGCAACCTCTCCTACGAGCAGTACTTC.